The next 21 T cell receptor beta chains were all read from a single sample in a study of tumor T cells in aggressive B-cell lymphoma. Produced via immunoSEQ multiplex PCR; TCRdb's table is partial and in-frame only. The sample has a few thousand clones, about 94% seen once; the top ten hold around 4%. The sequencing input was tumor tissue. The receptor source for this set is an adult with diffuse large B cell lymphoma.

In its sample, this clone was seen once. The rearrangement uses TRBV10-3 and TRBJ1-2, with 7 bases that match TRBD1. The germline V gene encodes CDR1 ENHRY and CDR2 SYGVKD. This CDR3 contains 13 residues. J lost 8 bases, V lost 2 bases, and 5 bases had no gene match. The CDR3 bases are TGTGCCATCAGTGAGAACAGGGGATACGGCTACACCTTC. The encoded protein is CAISENRGYGYTF.

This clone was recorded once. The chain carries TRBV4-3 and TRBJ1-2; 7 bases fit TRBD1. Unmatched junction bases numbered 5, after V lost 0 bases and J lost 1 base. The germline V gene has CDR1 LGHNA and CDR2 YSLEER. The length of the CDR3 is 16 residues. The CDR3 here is CASSQELAGGNYGYTF. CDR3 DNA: TGCGCCAGCAGCCAAGAACTTGCAGGGGGTAACTATGGCTACACCTTC.

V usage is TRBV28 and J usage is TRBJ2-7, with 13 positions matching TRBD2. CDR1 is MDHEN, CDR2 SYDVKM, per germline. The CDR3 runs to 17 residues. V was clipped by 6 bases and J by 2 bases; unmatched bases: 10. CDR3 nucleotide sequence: TGTGCCAGCAGCTCATACCGACTAGCGGGAGGCACCTACGAGCAGTACTTC. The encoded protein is CASSSYRLAGGTYEQYF.

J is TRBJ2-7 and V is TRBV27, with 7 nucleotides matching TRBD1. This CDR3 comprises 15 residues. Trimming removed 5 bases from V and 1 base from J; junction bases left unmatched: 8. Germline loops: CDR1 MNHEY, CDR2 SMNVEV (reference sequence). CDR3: CASSPQPGQSYEQYF. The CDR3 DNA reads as TGTGCCAGCAGTCCCCAACCGGGACAGTCCTACGAGCAGTACTTC.

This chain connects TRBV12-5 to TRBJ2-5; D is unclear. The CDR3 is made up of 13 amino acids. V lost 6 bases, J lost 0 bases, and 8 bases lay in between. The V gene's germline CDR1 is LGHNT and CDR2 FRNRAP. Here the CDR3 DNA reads TGTGCTAGTGGCCTCCTCCACCAAGAGACCCAGTACTTC. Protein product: CASGLLHQETQYF.

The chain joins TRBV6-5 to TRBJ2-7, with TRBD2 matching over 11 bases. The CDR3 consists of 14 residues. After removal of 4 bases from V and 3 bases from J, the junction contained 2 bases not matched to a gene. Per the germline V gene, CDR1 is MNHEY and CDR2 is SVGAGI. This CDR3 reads CASSLAGGVYEQYF. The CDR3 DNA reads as TGTGCCAGCAGTTTAGCGGGAGGGGTCTACGAGCAGTACTTC.

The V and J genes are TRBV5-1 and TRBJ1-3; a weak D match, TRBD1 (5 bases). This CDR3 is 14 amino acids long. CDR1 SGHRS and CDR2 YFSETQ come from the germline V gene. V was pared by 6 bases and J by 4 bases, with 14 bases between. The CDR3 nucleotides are TGCGCCAGCAACCAGGGATTCGCCGGAAACACCATATATTTT. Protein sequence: CASNQGFAGNTIYF.

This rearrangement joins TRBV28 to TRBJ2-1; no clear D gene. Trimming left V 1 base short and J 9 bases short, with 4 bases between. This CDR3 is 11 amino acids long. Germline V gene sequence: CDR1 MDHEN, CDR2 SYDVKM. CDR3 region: CASSLFSEQFF. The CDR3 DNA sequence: TGTGCCAGCAGTTTATTCAGTGAGCAGTTCTTC. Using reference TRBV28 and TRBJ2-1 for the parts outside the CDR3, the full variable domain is DVKVTQSSRYLVKRTGEKVFLECVQDMDHENMFWYRQDPGLGLRLIYFSYDVKMKEKGDIPEGYSVSREKKERFSLILESASTNQTSMYLCASSLFSEQFFGPGTRLTVL.

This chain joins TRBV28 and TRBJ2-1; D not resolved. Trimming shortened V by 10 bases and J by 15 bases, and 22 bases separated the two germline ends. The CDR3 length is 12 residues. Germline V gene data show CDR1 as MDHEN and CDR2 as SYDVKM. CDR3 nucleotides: TGTGCCACCTATCCTCGCGGAGCCCGGCCGTTCTTC. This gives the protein CATYPRGARPFF.

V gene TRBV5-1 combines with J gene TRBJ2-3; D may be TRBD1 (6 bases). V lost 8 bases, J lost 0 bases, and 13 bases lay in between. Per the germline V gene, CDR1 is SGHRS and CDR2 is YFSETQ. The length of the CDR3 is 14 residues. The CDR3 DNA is TGCGCCAGTTTCACAGGGACCAGCACAGATACGCAGTATTTT. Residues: CASFTGTSTDTQYF.

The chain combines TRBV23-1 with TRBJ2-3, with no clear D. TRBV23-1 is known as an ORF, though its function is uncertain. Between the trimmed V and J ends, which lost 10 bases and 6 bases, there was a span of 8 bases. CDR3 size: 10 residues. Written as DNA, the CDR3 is TGCGCCACCCCCGAGGATACGCAGTATTTT. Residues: CATPEDTQYF.

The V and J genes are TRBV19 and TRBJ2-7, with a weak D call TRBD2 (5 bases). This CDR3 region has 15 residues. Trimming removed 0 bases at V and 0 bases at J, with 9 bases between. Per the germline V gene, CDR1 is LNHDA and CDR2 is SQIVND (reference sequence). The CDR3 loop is CASSIDTRSSYEQYF. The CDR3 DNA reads TGTGCCAGTAGTATAGACACTAGGAGCTCCTACGAGCAGTACTTC.

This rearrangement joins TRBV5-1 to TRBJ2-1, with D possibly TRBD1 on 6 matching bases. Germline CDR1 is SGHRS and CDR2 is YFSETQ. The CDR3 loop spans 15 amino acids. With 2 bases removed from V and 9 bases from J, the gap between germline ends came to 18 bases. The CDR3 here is CASSLSFTGHGEQFF. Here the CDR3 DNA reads TGCGCCAGCAGCTTATCCTTTACAGGGCATGGTGAGCAGTTCTTC. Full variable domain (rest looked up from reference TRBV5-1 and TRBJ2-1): KAGVTQTPRYLIKTRGQQVTLSCSPISGHRSVSWYQQTPGQGLQFLFEYFSETQRNKGNFPGRFSGRQFSNSRSEMNVSTLELGDSALYLCASSLSFTGHGEQFFGPGTRLTVL.

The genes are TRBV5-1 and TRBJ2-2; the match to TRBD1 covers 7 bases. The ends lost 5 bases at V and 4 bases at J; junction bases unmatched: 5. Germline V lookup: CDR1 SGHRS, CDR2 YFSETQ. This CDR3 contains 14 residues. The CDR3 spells CASRISGGTGELFF. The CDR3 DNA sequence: TGCGCCAGCAGGATTTCAGGGGGCACCGGGGAGCTGTTTTTT.

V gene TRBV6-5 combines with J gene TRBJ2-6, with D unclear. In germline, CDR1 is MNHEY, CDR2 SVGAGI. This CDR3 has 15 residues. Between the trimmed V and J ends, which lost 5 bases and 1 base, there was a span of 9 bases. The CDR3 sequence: CASSRTESGANVLTF. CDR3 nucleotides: TGTGCCAGCAGTAGAACAGAGTCTGGGGCCAACGTCCTGACTTTC.

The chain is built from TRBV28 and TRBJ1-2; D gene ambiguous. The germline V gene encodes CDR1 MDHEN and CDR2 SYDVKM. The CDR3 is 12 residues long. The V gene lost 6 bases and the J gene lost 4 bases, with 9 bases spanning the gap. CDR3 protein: CASSVGSYGYTF. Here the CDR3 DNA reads TGTGCCAGCAGCGTTGGGAGCTATGGCTACACCTTC.

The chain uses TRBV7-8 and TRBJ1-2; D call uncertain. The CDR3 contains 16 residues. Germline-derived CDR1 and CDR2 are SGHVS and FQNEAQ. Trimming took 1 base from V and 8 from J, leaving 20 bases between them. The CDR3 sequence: CASSLGAPTEGPGYTF. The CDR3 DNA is TGTGCCAGCAGCTTAGGAGCCCCAACGGAGGGTCCCGGCTACACCTTC.

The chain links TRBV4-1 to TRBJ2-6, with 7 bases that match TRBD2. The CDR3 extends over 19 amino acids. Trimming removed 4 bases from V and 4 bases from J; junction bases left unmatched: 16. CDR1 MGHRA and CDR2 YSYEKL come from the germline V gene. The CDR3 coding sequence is TGCGCCAGCAGCCCTCTCGGCGGGGCGGGAGTGTCGGGGGCCAACGTCCTGACTTTC. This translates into CASSPLGGAGVSGANVLTF.

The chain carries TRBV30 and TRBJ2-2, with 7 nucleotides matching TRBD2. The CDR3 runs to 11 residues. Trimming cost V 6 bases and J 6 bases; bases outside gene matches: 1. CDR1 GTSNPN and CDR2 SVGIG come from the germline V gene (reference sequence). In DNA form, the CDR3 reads TGTGCCTGTGGGAGGGCCGGGGAGCTGTTTTTT. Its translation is CACGRAGELFF.

CDR3 residues: CASSVDATLAYNEQFF. CDR3 nucleotide sequence: TGTGCCAGCAGCGTAGACGCCACTCTAGCGTACAATGAGCAGTTCTTC. The chain carries TRBV9 and TRBJ2-1; D possibly corresponds to TRBD2 (6 bases). The CDR3 has 16 residues. V was trimmed by 0 bases and J by 4 bases, leaving 14 bases between them. The germline CDR1 and CDR2 sequences are SGDLS and YYNGEE.

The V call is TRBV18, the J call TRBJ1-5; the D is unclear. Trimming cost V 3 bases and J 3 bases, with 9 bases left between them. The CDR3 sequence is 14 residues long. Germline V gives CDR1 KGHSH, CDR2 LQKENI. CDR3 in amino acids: CASSPTGNNQPQHF. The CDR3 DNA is TGTGCCAGCTCACCTACGGGTAACAATCAGCCCCAGCATTTT. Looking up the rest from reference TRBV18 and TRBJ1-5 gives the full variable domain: NAGVMQNPRHLVRRRGQEARLRCSPMKGHSHVYWYRQLPEEGLKFMVYLQKENIIDESGMPKERFSAEFPKEGPSILRIQQVVRGDSAAYFCASSPTGNNQPQHFGDGTRLSIL.